Below, 5 T cell receptor beta chains from the same sample are listed, as sequenced in a study of blood T cells in healthy people across ages. Primed by a sample-barcoded 5' primer and a J-beta primer mix, a second PCR proceeded for about 7 to 11 cycles. TCRdb redid the calling of the 5' RACE reads with MiXCR, one entry per CDR3 protein. The sample consists of fewer than 2 million distinct CDR3 sequences, roughly 43% of them appearing once. Source material: blood. These receptors were obtained from a human donor in good health.

Comment on this clonotype: One junction end disagrees with the germline gene, perhaps due to a read error. The gene calls are TRBV7-2 and TRBJ2-7, with 8 bases that match TRBD1. Germline V gene sequence: CDR1 SGHTA, CDR2 FQGNSA. The CDR3 is 14 amino acids. CDR3 DNA sequence: TGTGCCTGCAGCTCCGACAGGGGCTCCTACGAGCAGTACTTC. This codes for CACSSDRGSYEQYF.

This clonotype was seen a handful of times. The chain is built from TRBV12-3 or TRBV12-4 and TRBJ2-1; D remains unclear. V lost 4 bases to trimming and J lost 12 bases, with 22 bases between them. There are 15 residues in the CDR3. The CDR3 loop reads CASSSILELQLLQFF. CDR3 nucleotide sequence: TGTGCCAGCAGTTCCATATTGGAACTTCAACTGCTGCAGTTCTTC.

The gene calls are TRBV29-1 and TRBJ2-5; a weak D match, TRBD2 (6 bases). The V gene lost 5 bases and the J gene lost 4 bases, with 11 bases spanning the gap. The CDR3 consists of 12 residues. Germline V gene lookup returns CDR1 SQVTM and CDR2 ANQGSEA. This CDR3 reads CSVSGEPETQYF. CDR3 coding DNA: TGCAGCGTTTCGGGGGAACCAGAGACCCAGTACTTC.

V usage is TRBV5-6 and J usage is TRBJ1-1; D not certain. Trimming removed 6 bases at V and 1 base at J, with 16 bases between. CDR3 length: 15 residues. Germline V gene lookup returns CDR1 SGHDT and CDR2 YYEEEE. This chain's CDR3 is CASTDGIDGNTEAFF. The CDR3 DNA reads as TGTGCCAGCACTGATGGCATTGATGGGAACACTGAAGCTTTCTTT.

The table lists this clonotype with a count of one. V usage is TRBV20-1 and J usage is TRBJ1-2, with 7 bases matching TRBD1. The CDR3 loop spans 13 amino acids. J was trimmed by 5 bases and V by 0 bases; bases with no gene match: 3. Germline CDR1 and CDR2: DFQATT and SNEGSKA (reference sequence). The CDR3 protein is CSARDGDSYGYTF. The CDR3 bases are TGCAGTGCTAGAGATGGGGACAGTTATGGCTACACCTTC.